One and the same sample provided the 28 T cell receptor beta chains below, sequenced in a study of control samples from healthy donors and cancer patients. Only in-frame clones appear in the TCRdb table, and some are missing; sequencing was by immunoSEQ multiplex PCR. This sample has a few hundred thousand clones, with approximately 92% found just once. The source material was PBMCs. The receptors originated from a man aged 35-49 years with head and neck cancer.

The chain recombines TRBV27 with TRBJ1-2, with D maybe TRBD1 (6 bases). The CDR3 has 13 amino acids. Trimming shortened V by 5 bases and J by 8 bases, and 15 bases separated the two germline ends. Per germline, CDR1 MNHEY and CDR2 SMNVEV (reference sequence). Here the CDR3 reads CASSTQTGRGYTF. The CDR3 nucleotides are TGTGCCAGCAGTACCCAGACAGGTCGGGGCTACACCTTC.

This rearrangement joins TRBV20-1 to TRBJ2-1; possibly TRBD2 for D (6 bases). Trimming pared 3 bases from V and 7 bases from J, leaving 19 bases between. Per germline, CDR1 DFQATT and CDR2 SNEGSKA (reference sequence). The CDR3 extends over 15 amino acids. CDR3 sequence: CSASEGGPFQNEQFF. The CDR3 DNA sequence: TGCAGTGCTAGTGAAGGAGGGCCCTTTCAGAATGAGCAGTTCTTC.

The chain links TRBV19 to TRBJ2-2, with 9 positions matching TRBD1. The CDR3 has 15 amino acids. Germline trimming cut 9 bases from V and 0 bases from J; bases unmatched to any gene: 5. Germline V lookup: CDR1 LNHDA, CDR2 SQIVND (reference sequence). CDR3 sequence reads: CASRTGGPNTGELFF. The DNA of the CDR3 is TGTGCCAGCCGAACAGGGGGCCCGAACACCGGGGAGCTGTTTTTT.

The CDR3 loop is CASSNSYEQYF. The CDR3 coding sequence is TGTGCCAGTAGTAACTCCTACGAGCAGTACTTC. The chain joins TRBV19 to TRBJ2-7; D is ambiguous. The CDR3 runs 11 residues. The V and J ends lost 4 bases and 0 bases respectively, with 1 base between them. In germline, CDR1 is LNHDA, CDR2 SQIVND (reference sequence).

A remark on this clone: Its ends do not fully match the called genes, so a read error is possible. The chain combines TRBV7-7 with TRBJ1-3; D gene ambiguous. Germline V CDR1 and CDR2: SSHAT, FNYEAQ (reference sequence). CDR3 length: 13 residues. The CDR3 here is CASSLGLGNTIYF. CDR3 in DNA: TGTGCTAGCAGCTTGGGGTTGGGAAACACCATATATTTT.

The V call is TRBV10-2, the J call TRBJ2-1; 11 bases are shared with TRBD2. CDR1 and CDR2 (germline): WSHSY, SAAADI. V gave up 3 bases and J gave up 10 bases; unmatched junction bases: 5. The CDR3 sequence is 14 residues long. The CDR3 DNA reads TGCGCCAGCAGTGAACCGGGACTAGCGGAAGAGCAGTTCTTC. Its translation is CASSEPGLAEEQFF.

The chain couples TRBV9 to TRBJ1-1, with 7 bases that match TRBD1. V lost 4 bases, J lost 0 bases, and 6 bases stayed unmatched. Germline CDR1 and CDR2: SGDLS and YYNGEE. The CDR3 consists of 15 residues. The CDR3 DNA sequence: TGTGCCAGCAGCCCCCAGGGGGGAATGAACACTGAAGCTTTCTTT. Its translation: CASSPQGGMNTEAFF.

The CDR3 reads CASSVALYTDTQYF. The CDR3 region has the DNA TGTGCCAGCAGCGTAGCTCTCTACACAGATACGCAGTATTTT. V and J are TRBV9 and TRBJ2-3; no clear D gene. The V end lost 0 bases, the J end lost 2 bases, and 7 bases lay between the germline ends. The CDR3 spans 14 residues. Germline CDR1 is SGDLS and CDR2 is YYNGEE. The variable domain in full, completed from reference TRBV9 and TRBJ2-3, reads DSGVTQTPKHLITATGQRVTLRCSPRSGDLSVYWYQQSLDQGLQFLIQYYNGEERAKGNILERFSAQQFPDLHSELNLSSLELGDSALYFCASSVALYTDTQYFGPGTRLTVL.

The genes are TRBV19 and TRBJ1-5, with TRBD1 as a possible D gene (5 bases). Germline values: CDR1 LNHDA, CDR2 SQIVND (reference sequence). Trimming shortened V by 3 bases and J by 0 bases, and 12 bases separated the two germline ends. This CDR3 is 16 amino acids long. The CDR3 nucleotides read TGTGCCAGTAGTATCGGGACCCTACATAGCAATCAGCCCCAGCATTTT. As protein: CASSIGTLHSNQPQHF.

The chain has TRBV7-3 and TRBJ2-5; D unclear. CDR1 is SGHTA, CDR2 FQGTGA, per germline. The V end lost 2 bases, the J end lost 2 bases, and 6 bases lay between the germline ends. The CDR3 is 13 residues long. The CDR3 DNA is TGTGCCAGCAGCTTATTCCCTCAAGAGACCCAGTACTTC. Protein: CASSLFPQETQYF.

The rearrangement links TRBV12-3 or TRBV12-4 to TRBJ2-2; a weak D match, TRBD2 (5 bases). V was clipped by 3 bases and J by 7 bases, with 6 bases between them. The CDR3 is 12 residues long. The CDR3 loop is CASSFEGGELFF. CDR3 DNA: TGTGCCAGCAGTTTTGAGGGCGGGGAGCTGTTTTTT.

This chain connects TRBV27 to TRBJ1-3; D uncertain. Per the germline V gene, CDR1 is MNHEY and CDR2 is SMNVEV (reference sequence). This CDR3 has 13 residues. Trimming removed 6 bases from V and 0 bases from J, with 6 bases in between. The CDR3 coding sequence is TGTGCCAGCAGGAGAGCCTCTGGAAACACCATATATTTT. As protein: CASRRASGNTIYF.

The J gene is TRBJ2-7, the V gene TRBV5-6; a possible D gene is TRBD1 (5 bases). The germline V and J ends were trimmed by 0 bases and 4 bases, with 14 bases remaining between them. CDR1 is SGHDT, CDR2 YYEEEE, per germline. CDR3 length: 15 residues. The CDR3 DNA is TGTGCCAGCAGCTTGGGGACATATACCACGTACGAGCAGTACTTC. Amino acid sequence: CASSLGTYTTYEQYF. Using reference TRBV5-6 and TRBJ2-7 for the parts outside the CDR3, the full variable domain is DAGVTQSPTHLIKTRGQQVTLRCSPKSGHDTVSWYQQALGQGPQFIFQYYEEEERQRGNFPDRFSGHQFPNYSSELNVNALLLGDSALYLCASSLGTYTTYEQYFGPGTRLTVT.

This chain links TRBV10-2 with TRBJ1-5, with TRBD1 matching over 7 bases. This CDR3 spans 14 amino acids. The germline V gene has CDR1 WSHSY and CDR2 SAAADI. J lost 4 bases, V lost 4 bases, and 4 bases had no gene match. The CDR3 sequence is CASSATGSNQPQHF. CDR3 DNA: TGCGCCAGCAGTGCGACAGGGAGTAATCAGCCCCAGCATTTT.

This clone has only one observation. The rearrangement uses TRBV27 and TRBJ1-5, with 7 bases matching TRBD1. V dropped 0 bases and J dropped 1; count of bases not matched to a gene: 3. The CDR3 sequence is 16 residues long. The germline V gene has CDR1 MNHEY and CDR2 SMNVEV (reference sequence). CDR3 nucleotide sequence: TGTGCCAGCAGTTTATCAGCACAGGGGAGCAATCAGCCCCAGCATTTT. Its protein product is CASSLSAQGSNQPQHF.

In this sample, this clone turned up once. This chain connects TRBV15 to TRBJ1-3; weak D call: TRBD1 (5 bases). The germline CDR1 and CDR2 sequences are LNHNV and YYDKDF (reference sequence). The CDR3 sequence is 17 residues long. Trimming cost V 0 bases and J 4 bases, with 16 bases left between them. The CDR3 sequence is CATSRDSQGRSGNTIYF. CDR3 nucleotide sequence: TGTGCCACCAGCAGAGATTCTCAGGGTCGTTCAGGAAACACCATATATTTT.

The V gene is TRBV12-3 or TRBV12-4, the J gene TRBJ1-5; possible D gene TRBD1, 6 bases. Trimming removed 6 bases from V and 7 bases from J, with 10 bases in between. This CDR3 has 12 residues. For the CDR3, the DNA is TGTGCCAGCAGCGCAGGGGTGCAGCCCCAGCATTTT. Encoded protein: CASSAGVQPQHF.

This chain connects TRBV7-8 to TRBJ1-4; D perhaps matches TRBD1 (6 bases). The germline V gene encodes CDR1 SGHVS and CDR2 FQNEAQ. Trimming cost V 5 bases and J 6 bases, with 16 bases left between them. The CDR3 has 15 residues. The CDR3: CASSRAGVSYEKLFF. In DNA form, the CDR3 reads TGTGCCAGCAGCCGAGCAGGGGTCTCGTATGAAAAACTGTTTTTT.

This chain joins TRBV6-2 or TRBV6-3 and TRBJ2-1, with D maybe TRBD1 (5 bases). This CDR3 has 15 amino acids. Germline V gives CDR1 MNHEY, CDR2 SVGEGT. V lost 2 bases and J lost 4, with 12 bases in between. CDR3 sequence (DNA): TGTGCCAGCAGTTACGGCAGGGTCCAATACAATGAGCAGTTCTTC. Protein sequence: CASSYGRVQYNEQFF.

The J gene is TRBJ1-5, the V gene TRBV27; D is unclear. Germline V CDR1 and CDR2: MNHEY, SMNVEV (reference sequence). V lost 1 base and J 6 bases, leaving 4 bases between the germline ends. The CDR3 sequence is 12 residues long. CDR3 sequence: CASSLYGQPQHF. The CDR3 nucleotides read TGTGCCAGCAGTTTATACGGTCAGCCCCAGCATTTT.

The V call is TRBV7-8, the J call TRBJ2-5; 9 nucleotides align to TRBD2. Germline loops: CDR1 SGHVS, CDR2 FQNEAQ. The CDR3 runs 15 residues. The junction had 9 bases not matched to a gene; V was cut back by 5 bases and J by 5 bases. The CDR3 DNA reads TGTGCCAGCAGCCCCAGACTAGCGGCCGGGGAGACCCAGTACTTC. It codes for CASSPRLAAGETQYF. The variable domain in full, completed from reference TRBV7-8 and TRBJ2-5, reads GAGVSQSPRYKVAKRGQDVALRCDPISGHVSLFWYQQALGQGPEFLTYFQNEAQLDKSGLPSDRFFAERPEGSVSTLKIQRTQQEDSAVYLCASSPRLAAGETQYFGPGTRLLVL.

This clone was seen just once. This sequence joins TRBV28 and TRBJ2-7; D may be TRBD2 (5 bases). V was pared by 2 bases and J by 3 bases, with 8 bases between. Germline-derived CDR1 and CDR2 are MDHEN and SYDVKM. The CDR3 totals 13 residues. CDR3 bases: TGTGCCAGCAGTTTACGACTACACTACGAGCAGTACTTC. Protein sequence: CASSLRLHYEQYF.

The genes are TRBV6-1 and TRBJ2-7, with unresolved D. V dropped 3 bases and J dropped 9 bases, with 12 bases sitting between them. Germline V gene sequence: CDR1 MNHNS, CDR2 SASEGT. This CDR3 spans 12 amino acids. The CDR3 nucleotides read TGTGCCAGCAGTGAGGTAGTCTTTGGGCAGTACTTC. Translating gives CASSEVVFGQYF.

CDR3 nucleotide sequence: TGTGCCAGCAGCTGGGCAGGGGGCGCAGATTCCGGAAACACCATATATTTT. Its protein product is CASSWAGGADSGNTIYF. The chain carries TRBV11-2 and TRBJ1-3, with TRBD1 matching 8 bases. J gave up 4 bases and V 4 bases, and 12 bases lay outside the gene matches. CDR1 is SGHAT and CDR2 is FQNNGV in the germline V gene. The CDR3 runs 17 residues.

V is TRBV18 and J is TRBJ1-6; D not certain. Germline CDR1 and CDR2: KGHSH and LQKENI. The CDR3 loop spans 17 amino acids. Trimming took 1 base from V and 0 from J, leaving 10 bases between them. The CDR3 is CASSPLSASSYNSPLHF. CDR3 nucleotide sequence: TGTGCCAGCTCACCACTGTCAGCAAGCTCCTATAATTCACCCCTCCACTTT.

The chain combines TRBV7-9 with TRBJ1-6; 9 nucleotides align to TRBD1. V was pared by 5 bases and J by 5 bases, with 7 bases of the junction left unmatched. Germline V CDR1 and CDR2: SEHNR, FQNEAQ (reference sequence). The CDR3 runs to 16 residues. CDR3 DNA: TGTGCCAGCAGCCGGGGGACAGGGTTTAATAATTCACCCCTCCACTTT. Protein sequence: CASSRGTGFNNSPLHF.

The CDR3 protein is CASSSFAMRQGLYEQYF. The DNA of the CDR3 is TGTGCCAGCAGCTCCTTCGCGATGAGACAGGGGTTGTACGAGCAGTACTTC. The V call is TRBV7-8, the J call TRBJ2-7; TRBD1 agrees at 8 bases. Germline CDR1 SGHVS, CDR2 FQNEAQ. This CDR3 region has 17 residues. The junction had 15 bases not matched to a gene; V was cut back by 4 bases and J by 4 bases.

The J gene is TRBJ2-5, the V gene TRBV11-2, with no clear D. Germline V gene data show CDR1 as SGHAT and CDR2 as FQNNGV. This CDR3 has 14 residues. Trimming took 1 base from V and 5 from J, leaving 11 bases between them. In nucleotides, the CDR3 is TGTGCCAGCAGCTTAGCCGGCCTGGGGGAGACCCAGTACTTC. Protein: CASSLAGLGETQYF.